Sequencing of this T cell receptor (beta chain) was carried out in a study of blood T cell repertoires in COVID-19. In the study's own analysis: Using reference gene primer amplification, nucleated cell counts were estimated. Assay used: immunoSEQ multiplex PCR; TCRdb lists only in-frame clones, some missing. D and trimming were read from the DNA, whereas the V and J calls and clone size are those reported in that table. Of 72,000 or so clones listed, 86% are singletons. The sample taken for sequencing was peripheral blood. The source is a woman aged 60-75 years with acute or convalescent COVID-19.

This chain's CDR3 is CASSLDRGPDTGELFF. In nucleotides, the CDR3 is TGCGCCAGCAGCTTGGACAGGGGGCCCGACACCGGGGAGCTGTTTTTT. This sequence joins TRBV5-1 and TRBJ2-2; the match to TRBD1 covers 9 bases. J gave up 3 bases and V 0 bases, and 3 bases lay outside the gene matches. The CDR3 is made up of 16 amino acids. Germline-derived CDR1 and CDR2 are SGHRS and YFSETQ.